Each of the 23 T cell receptor beta chains below was sequenced from the same sample in a study of shared clonotypes between healthy human individuals. Profiling relied on immunoSEQ multiplex PCR, and the TCRdb table lists in-frame clones only, not all of them. The sample has fewer than 850,000 clones, 80% to 95% seen once. The sequencing sample was made of memory CD8+ T cells from PBMCs. Documented subset: CD45RO+ cells pooled with CCR7-negative TemRA cells. These receptors originate from a man younger than 30 in good health. Some clones in this sample may be carry-over from other donors' samples.

J is TRBJ2-6 and V is TRBV30; D ambiguous. The V end was cut by 6 bases, the J end by 0 bases, with 18 bases between. CDR3 size: 17 residues. Per the germline V gene, CDR1 is GTSNPN and CDR2 is SVGIG (reference sequence). Here the CDR3 reads CACQQWVFSSGANVLTF. The CDR3 DNA is TGTGCCTGCCAACAATGGGTCTTCAGCTCTGGGGCCAACGTCCTGACTTTC.

The chain combines TRBV1 with TRBJ2-7; the table's D call TRBD2 went unverified against the DNA. TRBV1 is marked as a pseudogene. The CDR3 runs to 19 residues. The CDR3 sequence is CTSSLGDLKLAGVGGEQYF. CDR3 DNA: TGCACCAGCAGCCTGGGAGATCTAAAACTAGCGGGAGTGGGGGGCGAGCAGTACTTC.

This chain links TRBV7-9 with TRBJ2-1; 9 bases match TRBD2. The trim removed 4 bases at V and 8 bases at J, leaving 15 bases unmatched. This CDR3 is 17 amino acids long. Germline V gene data show CDR1 as SEHNR and CDR2 as FQNEAQ (reference sequence). As DNA, the CDR3 is TGTGCCAGCAGCTACGACGAGGGCGGGAGGGCCTGGGATGAGCAGTTCTTC. Its translation is CASSYDEGGRAWDEQFF.

As for this clone: Other DNA sequences in this specimen translate into the identical CDR3. The genes are TRBV27 and TRBJ2-7; D is unclear. The CDR3 runs 12 residues. Germline V lookup: CDR1 MNHEY, CDR2 SMNVEV (reference sequence). Trimming removed 0 bases from V and 4 bases from J, with 4 bases in between. Written as DNA, the CDR3 is TGTGCCAGCAGTTTATCAGGGTACGAGCAGTACTTC. This gives the protein CASSLSGYEQYF.

V is TRBV7-9 and J is TRBJ2-1; D not resolved. CDR3 length: 13 amino acids. V was trimmed by 5 bases and J by 5 bases, leaving 10 bases between them. Per the germline V gene, CDR1 is SEHNR and CDR2 is FQNEAQ (reference sequence). CDR3 region: CASSNTVNNEQFF. Written as DNA, the CDR3 is TGTGCCAGCAGCAACACGGTTAACAATGAGCAGTTCTTC.

This clone occurred once. This chain uses TRBV29-1 with TRBJ2-7; D unclear. This CDR3 has 12 amino acids. Germline assignment: CDR1 SQVTM and CDR2 ANQGSEA. The V end lost 0 bases, the J end lost 9 bases, and 12 bases lay between the germline ends. The CDR3 reads CSVEEAFSLQYF. The CDR3 region has the DNA TGCAGCGTTGAAGAAGCTTTTAGTTTGCAGTACTTC.

The rearrangement joins TRBV28 to TRBJ1-4, with unresolved D. The CDR3 runs to 12 residues. Per the germline V gene, CDR1 is MDHEN and CDR2 is SYDVKM. V was pared by 3 bases and J by 7 bases, with 6 bases between. Written as DNA, the CDR3 is TGTGCCAGCAGTTTCCGTTCTGAAAAACTGTTTTTT. Its translation: CASSFRSEKLFF.

This clone was found many times. The rearrangement uses TRBV2 and TRBJ2-1; the D is unclear. V was trimmed by 7 bases and J by 8 bases, leaving 15 bases between them. CDR1 and CDR2 from the germline V gene are SNHLY and FYNNEI. This CDR3 has 13 residues. This CDR3 is CASTLYGRDEQFF. Here the CDR3 DNA reads TGTGCCAGCACGCTATATGGACGTGATGAGCAGTTCTTC.

This sequence joins TRBV5-1 and TRBJ2-7; perhaps TRBD1 as D (6 bases). Germline V gives CDR1 SGHRS, CDR2 YFSETQ. V lost 5 bases and J lost 3, with 15 bases in between. This CDR3 has 14 residues. The CDR3 DNA reads as TGCGCCAGCAGTTTCGAAGGGGGAAACTACGAGCAGTACTTC. It is translated as CASSFEGGNYEQYF. Filled out from reference TRBV5-1 and TRBJ2-7, the complete variable domain reads KAGVTQTPRYLIKTRGQQVTLSCSPISGHRSVSWYQQTPGQGLQFLFEYFSETQRNKGNFPGRFSGRQFSNSRSEMNVSTLELGDSALYLCASSFEGGNYEQYFGPGTRLTVT.

J is TRBJ2-7 and V is TRBV9, with no clear D. This CDR3 contains 14 residues. Germline CDR1 is SGDLS and CDR2 is YYNGEE. V dropped 0 bases and J dropped 0 bases, with 7 bases sitting between them. CDR3 sequence (DNA): TGTGCCAGCAGCGTAGTTGAGACCTCCTACGAGCAGTACTTC. Amino acids: CASSVVETSYEQYF. Full variable domain (rest looked up from reference TRBV9 and TRBJ2-7): DSGVTQTPKHLITATGQRVTLRCSPRSGDLSVYWYQQSLDQGLQFLIQYYNGEERAKGNILERFSAQQFPDLHSELNLSSLELGDSALYFCASSVVETSYEQYFGPGTRLTVT.

Concerning this clone itself: This sample includes further DNA sequences coding for the same CDR3. The chain uses TRBV27 and TRBJ2-7, with 9 positions matching TRBD1. Germline CDR1 and CDR2: MNHEY and SMNVEV (reference sequence). The CDR3 is 14 amino acids. With V trimmed by 2 bases and J by 3 bases, 2 bases remained unmatched. The CDR3 loop reads CASSLGTGLYEQYF. Written as DNA, the CDR3 is TGTGCCAGCAGTTTAGGGACAGGGCTCTACGAGCAGTACTTC.

This chain connects TRBV5-6 to TRBJ2-3; D not resolved. V was trimmed by 3 bases and J by 2 bases, leaving 10 bases between them. Germline assignment: CDR1 SGHDT and CDR2 YYEEEE. CDR3 length: 14 amino acids. Written as DNA, the CDR3 is TGTGCCAGCAGCTACGACATCCTCACAGATACGCAGTATTTT. Its translation: CASSYDILTDTQYF.

The chain links TRBV7-9 to TRBJ1-2; no clear D gene. V gave up 3 bases and J gave up 4 bases, with 9 bases separating them. Germline V CDR1 and CDR2: SEHNR, FQNEAQ (reference sequence). This CDR3 has 13 amino acids. This CDR3 reads CASSFRASYGYTF. The DNA of the CDR3 is TGTGCCAGCAGCTTTAGGGCTTCCTATGGCTACACCTTC.

This chain uses TRBV10-3 with TRBJ2-1; TRBD1 or TRBD2 may be the D gene (5 bases each). The CDR3 covers 15 residues. Germline CDR1 is ENHRY and CDR2 is SYGVKD. V was pared by 4 bases and J by 0 bases, with 10 bases between. The CDR3 DNA follows: TGTGCCATCAGTGTGGGACGGTCCTCCTACAATGAGCAGTTCTTC. Translated: CAISVGRSSYNEQFF.

The chain links TRBV27 to TRBJ1-1; TRBD1 is a possible D gene (5 bases). Trimming removed 5 bases at V and 2 bases at J, with 15 bases between. Per the germline V gene, CDR1 is MNHEY and CDR2 is SMNVEV (reference sequence). This CDR3 has 15 amino acids. As DNA, the CDR3 is TGTGCCAGCAGTATCCTCGGGGGGGGAAACACTGAAGCTTTCTTT. As protein: CASSILGGGNTEAFF.

The rearrangement joins TRBV7-9 to TRBJ2-5, with D perhaps given as TRBD1 or TRBD2 (6 bases each). Per the germline V gene, CDR1 is SEHNR and CDR2 is FQNEAQ (reference sequence). V lost 1 base and J 2 bases, leaving 11 bases between the germline ends. The CDR3 runs 15 residues. CDR3 residues: CASSLGGATQETQYF. CDR3 sequence (DNA): TGTGCCAGCAGCTTAGGGGGGGCAACTCAAGAGACCCAGTACTTC.

This chain joins TRBV13 and TRBJ2-7, with a weak D call TRBD1 (6 bases). The germline V gene encodes CDR1 PRHDT and CDR2 FYEKMQ (reference sequence). The CDR3 loop spans 14 amino acids. The V gene lost 3 bases and the J gene lost 2 bases, with 11 bases spanning the gap. CDR3: CASSFRGQPYEQYF. The CDR3, as DNA: TGTGCCAGCAGCTTTCGAGGACAGCCCTACGAGCAGTACTTC.

The rearrangement joins TRBV10-3 to TRBJ1-5; 10 bases agree with TRBD1. The CDR3 length is 15 residues. V was clipped by 4 bases and J by 1 base; unmatched bases: 1. Germline assignment: CDR1 ENHRY and CDR2 SYGVKD. DNA of the CDR3: TGTGCCATCAGTGGGGACAGGGGAAGCAATCAGCCCCAGCATTTT. Amino acid sequence: CAISGDRGSNQPQHF.

The rearrangement uses TRBV11-3 and TRBJ2-1; TRBD2 matches 8 bases. Germline assignment: CDR1 SGHNT and CDR2 YENEEA. Trimming at V came to 4 bases and at J to 6 bases, leaving 14 bases not matched to a gene. This CDR3 spans 17 amino acids. CDR3 nucleotides: TGTGCCAGCAGCTCCGTGGAGGGGCAGCGGGAGATCAATGAGCAGTTCTTC. It specifies CASSSVEGQREINEQFF.

The chain recombines TRBV28 with TRBJ2-3; 11 positions match TRBD2. CDR3 length: 16 amino acids. With V trimmed by 6 bases and J by 1 base, 6 bases remained unmatched. Germline lookup yields CDR1 MDHEN and CDR2 SYDVKM. The CDR3 sequence: CASRPTSGGRTDTQYF. The CDR3, as DNA: TGTGCCAGCAGACCTACTAGCGGGGGACGCACAGATACGCAGTATTTT.

The chain recombines TRBV6-5 with TRBJ1-3; 9 bases map to TRBD1. The V gene's germline CDR1 is MNHEY and CDR2 SVGAGI. The V segment lost 6 bases and the J segment 3 bases; nucleotides outside the gene matches: 6. The CDR3 is 15 amino acids. CDR3: CASRNPGQGGNTIYF. CDR3 nucleotides: TGTGCCAGCAGGAATCCGGGACAGGGTGGAAACACCATATATTTT.

V usage is TRBV7-9 and J usage is TRBJ1-4, with 10 bases lining up with TRBD1. This CDR3 spans 14 amino acids. V was clipped by 5 bases and J by 16 bases; unmatched bases: 13. Germline V gene lookup returns CDR1 SEHNR and CDR2 FQNEAQ (reference sequence). The CDR3 protein is CASSPGTGDVVKFF. The CDR3, as DNA: TGTGCCAGCAGCCCCGGGACAGGGGACGTTGTAAAGTTTTTT.

The V call is TRBV28, the J call TRBJ2-7, with 9 bases identical to TRBD1. V shed 3 bases and J 2 bases; nucleotides not matched to a gene: 2. This CDR3 is 14 amino acids long. Per germline, CDR1 MDHEN and CDR2 SYDVKM. This CDR3 is CASSFGTGTYEQYF. In nucleotides, the CDR3 is TGTGCCAGCAGTTTCGGGACAGGGACCTACGAGCAGTACTTC.